This TCR beta chain was documented in a study of spatial heterogeneity in lung cancer. The time point was: sample taken at primary tumor resection. Unsorted whole RNA of tumor, nontumor lung or frozen PBMC was sequenced. This clonotype was picked up a small number of times. TCRdb itself ran the 5' RACE reads through MiXCR, one entry per CDR3 protein. The table shows more than 85,000 distinct CDR3 sequences, with around 10% occurring only once. CDR3 length: 13 amino acids. Per the germline V gene, CDR1 is SQVTM and CDR2 is ANQGSEA. Trimming removed 7 bases from V and 2 bases from J; junction bases left unmatched: 5.

This TCR derives from a male donor with early-stage non-small cell lung cancer. The genes are TRBV29-1 and TRBJ2-7; 10 bases match TRBD1. The sequencing used PBMCs, collected at surgery. The CDR3 is CSASGQGPYEQYF. CDR3 in DNA: TGCAGCGCCTCGGGACAGGGGCCCTACGAGCAGTACTTC.